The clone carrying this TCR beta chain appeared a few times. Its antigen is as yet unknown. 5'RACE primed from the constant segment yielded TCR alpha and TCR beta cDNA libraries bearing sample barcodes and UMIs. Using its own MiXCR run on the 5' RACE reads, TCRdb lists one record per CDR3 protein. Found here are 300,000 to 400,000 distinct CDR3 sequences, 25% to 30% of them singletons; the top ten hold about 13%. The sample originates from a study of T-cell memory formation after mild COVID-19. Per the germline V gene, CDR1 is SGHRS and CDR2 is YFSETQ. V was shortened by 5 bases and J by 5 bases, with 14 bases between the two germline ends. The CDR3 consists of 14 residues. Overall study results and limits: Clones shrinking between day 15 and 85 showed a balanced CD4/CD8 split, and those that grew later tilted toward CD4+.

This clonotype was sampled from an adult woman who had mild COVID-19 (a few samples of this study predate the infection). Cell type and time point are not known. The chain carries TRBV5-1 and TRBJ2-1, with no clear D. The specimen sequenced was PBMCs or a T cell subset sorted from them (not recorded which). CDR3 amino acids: CASSPAGPDNEQFF. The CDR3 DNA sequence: TGCGCCAGCAGTCCGGCCGGGCCCGACAATGAGCAGTTCTTC.